This T cell receptor (beta chain) was recovered during a study of CD8+CD57+ T cells in acquired aplastic anemia. Overall study: Sorted CD4+ and CD8+ cells yielded roughly 3.2 ug of DNA on average.

Genomic DNA was employed as the template in profiling TCR beta VDJ and CDR3. MiXCR was run by TCRdb on the reads, yielding one entry per CDR3 protein. This table holds approximately 98,000 distinct CDR3 sequences, 55% to 80% found once. The CDR3 runs 12 residues. Looked up from germline, CDR1 is SNHLY and CDR2 is FYNNEI. With 6 bases removed from V and 6 bases from J, the gap between germline ends came to 9 bases. Sequenced patients had shown CD8+CD57+ cell expansion by flow cytometry. The TCR comes from a human donor with aplastic anemia. The V and J genes are TRBV2 and TRBJ2-1, with D maybe TRBD2 (6 bases). Sequenced sample: sorted CD4+, CD8+, or CD8+CD57+ T cells (not recorded which) from PBMCs. CDR3 nucleotide sequence: TGTGCCAGCAGGTCGACTAGCAATGAGCAGTTCTTC. This translates into CASRSTSNEQFF. Supplemented by reference TRBV2 and TRBJ2-1, the full variable domain reads EPEVTQTPSHQVTQMGQEVILRCVPISNHLYFYWYRQILGQKVEFLVSFYNNEISEKSEIFDDQFSVERPDGSNFTLKIRSTKLEDSAMYFCASRSTSNEQFFGPGTRLTVL.